This T cell receptor (beta chain) emerged from a study of long-term antiretroviral therapy in people with HIV. Study-level findings and limits: Clonal populations expanded prior to ART predominated within the repertoire at all time points. Specimen acquisition occurred between the mid-2000s and the late 2010s, potentially under older ART regimens. HIV repertoires had narrower CDR3 length ranges than controls.

Details on this clone: The antigen remains undetermined.

The CDR3 is 15 amino acids. J gave up 3 bases and V 4 bases, and 7 bases lay outside the gene matches. CDR1 and CDR2 from the germline V gene are ENHRY and SYGVKD. The assay used was immunoSEQ (version v3.0), run at survey level. Some clones are missing from TCRdb's copy, which holds only in-frame ones; the method was immunoSEQ multiplex PCR. The sample yields around 30,000 clones, approximately 90% seen once. The chain has TRBV10-3 and TRBJ1-1; 8 bases align to TRBD1. This clonotype was sampled from a man in his late teens or twenties with HIV. The sequencing used unsorted PBMCs, collected 1.1 years after starting antiretroviral therapy. The CDR3 loop is CAISVQDRADTEAFF. The CDR3 DNA is TGTGCCATCAGTGTCCAGGACAGGGCTGACACTGAAGCTTTCTTT.